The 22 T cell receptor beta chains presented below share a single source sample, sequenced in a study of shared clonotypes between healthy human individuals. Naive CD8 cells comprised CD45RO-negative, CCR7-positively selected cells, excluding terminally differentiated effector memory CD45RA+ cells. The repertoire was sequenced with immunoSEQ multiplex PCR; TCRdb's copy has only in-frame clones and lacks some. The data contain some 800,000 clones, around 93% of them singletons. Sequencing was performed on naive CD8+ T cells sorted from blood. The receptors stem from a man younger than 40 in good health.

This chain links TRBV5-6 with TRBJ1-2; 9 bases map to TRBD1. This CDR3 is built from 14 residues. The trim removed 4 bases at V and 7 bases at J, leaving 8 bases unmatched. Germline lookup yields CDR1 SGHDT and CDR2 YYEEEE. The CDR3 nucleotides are TGTGCCAGCAGCGCCGGGACAGGGCCTCGTGGCTACACCTTC. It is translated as CASSAGTGPRGYTF.

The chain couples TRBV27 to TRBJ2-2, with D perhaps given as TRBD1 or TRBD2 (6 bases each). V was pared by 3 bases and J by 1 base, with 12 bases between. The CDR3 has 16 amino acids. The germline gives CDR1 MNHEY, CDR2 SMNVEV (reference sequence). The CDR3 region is CASSFPEGGNTGELFF. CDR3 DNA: TGTGCCAGCAGTTTCCCGGAGGGGGGGAACACCGGGGAGCTGTTTTTT.

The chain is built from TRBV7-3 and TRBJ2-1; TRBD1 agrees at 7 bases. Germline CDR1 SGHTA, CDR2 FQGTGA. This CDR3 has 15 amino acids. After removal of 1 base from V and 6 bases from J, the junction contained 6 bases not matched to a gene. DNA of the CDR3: TGTGCCAGCAGCTTAAATCTGGGACAGCTCAATGAGCAGTTCTTC. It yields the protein CASSLNLGQLNEQFF.

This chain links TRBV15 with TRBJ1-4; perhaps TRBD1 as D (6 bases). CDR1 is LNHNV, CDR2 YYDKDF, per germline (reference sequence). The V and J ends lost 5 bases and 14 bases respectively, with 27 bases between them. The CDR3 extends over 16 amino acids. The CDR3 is CATSGSGTRALRGLFF. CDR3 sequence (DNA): TGTGCCACCAGCGGATCCGGGACACGGGCGTTAAGAGGGCTGTTTTTT.

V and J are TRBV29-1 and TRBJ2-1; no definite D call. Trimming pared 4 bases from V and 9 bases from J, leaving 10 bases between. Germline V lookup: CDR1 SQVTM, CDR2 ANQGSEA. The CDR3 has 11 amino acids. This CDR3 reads CSVVWGLEQFF. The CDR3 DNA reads TGCAGCGTTGTATGGGGTCTTGAGCAGTTCTTC.

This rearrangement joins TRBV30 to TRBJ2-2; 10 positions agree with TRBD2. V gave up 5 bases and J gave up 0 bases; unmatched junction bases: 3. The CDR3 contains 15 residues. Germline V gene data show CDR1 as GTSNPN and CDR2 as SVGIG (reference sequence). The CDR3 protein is CAWGTSGTNTGELFF. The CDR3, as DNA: TGTGCCTGGGGAACTAGCGGGACGAACACCGGGGAGCTGTTTTTT.

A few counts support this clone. The CDR3 loop is CASSLFPDTQYF. DNA for the CDR3: TGCGCCAGCAGCTTGTTCCCAGATACGCAGTATTTT. The rearrangement links TRBV5-1 to TRBJ2-3, with no clear D. Germline V gene data show CDR1 as SGHRS and CDR2 as YFSETQ. The V gene lost 1 base and the J gene lost 4 bases, with 4 bases spanning the gap. The CDR3 is 12 amino acids.

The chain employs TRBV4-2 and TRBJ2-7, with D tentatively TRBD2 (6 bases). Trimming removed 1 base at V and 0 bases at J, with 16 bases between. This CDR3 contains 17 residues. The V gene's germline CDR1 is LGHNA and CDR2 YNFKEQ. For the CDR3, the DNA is TGTGCCAGCAGCCAAGGGAGGGGCGCGCCTACCTCCTACGAGCAGTACTTC. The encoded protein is CASSQGRGAPTSYEQYF.

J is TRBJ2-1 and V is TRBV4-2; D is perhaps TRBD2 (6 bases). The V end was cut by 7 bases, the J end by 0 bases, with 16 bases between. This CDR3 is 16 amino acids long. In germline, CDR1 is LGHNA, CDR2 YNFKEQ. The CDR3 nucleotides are TGTGCCAGCACCACATCCCCCGGGAGCTCCTACAATGAGCAGTTCTTC. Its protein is CASTTSPGSSYNEQFF.

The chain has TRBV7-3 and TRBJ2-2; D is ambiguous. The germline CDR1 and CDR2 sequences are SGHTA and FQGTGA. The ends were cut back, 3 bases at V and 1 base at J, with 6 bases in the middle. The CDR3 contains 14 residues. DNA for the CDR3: TGTGCCAGCAGCTTTTGGGAGAACACCGGGGAGCTGTTTTTT. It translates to CASSFWENTGELFF.

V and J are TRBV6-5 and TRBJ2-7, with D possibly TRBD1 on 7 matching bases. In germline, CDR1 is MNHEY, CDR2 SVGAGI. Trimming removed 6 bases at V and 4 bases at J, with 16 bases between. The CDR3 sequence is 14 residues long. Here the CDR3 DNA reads TGTGCCAGCAGCCACCAGGGGGGAAGATACGAGCAGTACTTC. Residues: CASSHQGGRYEQYF.

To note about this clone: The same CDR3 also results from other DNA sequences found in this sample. As DNA, the CDR3 is TGTGCCAGCAGCTTAACCGGGAACACTGAAGCTTTCTTT. The encoded protein is CASSLTGNTEAFF. V and J are TRBV11-2 and TRBJ1-1; D unclear. The CDR3 has 13 residues. Germline CDR1 SGHAT, CDR2 FQNNGV. V lost 2 bases, J lost 1 base, and 5 bases lay in between. Supplemented by reference TRBV11-2 and TRBJ1-1, the full variable domain reads EAGVAQSPRYKIIEKRQSVAFWCNPISGHATLYWYQQILGQGPKLLIQFQNNGVVDDSQLPKDRFSAERLKGVDSTLKIQPAKLEDSAVYLCASSLTGNTEAFFGQGTRLTVV.

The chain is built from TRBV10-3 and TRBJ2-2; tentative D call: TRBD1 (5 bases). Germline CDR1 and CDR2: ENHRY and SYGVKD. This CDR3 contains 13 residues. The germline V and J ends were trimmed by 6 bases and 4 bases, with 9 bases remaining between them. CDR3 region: CAIRGRSTGELFF. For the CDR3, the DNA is TGTGCCATCAGGGGGCGGTCCACCGGGGAGCTGTTTTTT.

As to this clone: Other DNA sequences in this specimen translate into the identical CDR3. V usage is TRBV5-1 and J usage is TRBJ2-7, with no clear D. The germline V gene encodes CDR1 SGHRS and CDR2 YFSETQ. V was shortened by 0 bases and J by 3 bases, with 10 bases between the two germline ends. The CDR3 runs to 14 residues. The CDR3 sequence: CASSLGGPDYEQYF. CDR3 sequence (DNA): TGCGCCAGCAGCTTGGGTGGGCCGGACTACGAGCAGTACTTC.

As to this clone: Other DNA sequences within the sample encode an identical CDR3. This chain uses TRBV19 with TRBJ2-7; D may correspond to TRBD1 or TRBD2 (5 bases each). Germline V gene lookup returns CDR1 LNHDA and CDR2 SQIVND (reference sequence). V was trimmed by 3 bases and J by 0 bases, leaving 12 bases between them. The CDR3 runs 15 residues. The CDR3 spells CASSIFGASSYEQYF. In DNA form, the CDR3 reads TGTGCCAGTAGTATCTTCGGGGCTAGCTCCTACGAGCAGTACTTC.

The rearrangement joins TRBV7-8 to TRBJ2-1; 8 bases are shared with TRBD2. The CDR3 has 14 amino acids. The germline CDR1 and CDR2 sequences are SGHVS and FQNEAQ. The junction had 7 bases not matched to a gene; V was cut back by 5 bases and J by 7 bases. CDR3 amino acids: CASSPDGTRNEQFF. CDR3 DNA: TGTGCCAGCAGCCCGGACGGGACTAGGAATGAGCAGTTCTTC.

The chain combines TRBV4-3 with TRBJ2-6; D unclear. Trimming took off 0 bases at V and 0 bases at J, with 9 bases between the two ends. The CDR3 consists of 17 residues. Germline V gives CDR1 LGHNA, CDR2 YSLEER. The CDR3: CASSQEGSFSGANVLTF. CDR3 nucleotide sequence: TGCGCCAGCAGCCAAGAAGGCAGCTTCTCTGGGGCCAACGTCCTGACTTTC.

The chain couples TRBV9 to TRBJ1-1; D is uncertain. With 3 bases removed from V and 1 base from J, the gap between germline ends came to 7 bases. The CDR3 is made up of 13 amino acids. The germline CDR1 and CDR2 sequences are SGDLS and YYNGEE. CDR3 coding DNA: TGTGCCAGCAGCGGTCTGGGGAACACTGAAGCTTTCTTT. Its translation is CASSGLGNTEAFF.

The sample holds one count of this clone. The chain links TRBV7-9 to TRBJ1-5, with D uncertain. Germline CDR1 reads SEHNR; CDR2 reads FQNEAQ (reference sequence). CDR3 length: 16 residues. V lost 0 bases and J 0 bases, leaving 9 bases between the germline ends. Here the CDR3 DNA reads TGTGCCAGCAGCTTAGCGGGCGGGATTAGCAATCAGCCCCAGCATTTT. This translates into CASSLAGGISNQPQHF.

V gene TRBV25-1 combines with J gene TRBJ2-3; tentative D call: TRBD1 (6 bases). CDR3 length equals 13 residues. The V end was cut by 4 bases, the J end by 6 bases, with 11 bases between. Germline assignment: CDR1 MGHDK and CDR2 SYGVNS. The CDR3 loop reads CASSATGPDTQYF. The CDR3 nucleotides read TGTGCCAGCAGTGCGACAGGACCCGATACGCAGTATTTT.

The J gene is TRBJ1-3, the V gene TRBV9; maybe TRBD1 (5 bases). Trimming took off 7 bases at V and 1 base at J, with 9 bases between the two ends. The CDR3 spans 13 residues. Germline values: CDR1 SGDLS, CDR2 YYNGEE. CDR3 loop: CASGGVSGNTIYF. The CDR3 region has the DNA TGTGCCAGCGGAGGGGTGTCTGGAAACACCATATATTTT.

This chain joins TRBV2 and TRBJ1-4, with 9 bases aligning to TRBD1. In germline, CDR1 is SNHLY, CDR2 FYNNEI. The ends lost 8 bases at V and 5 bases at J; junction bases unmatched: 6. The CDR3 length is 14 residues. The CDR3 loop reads CASGTGTGNEKLFF. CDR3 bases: TGTGCCAGCGGGACCGGGACAGGGAATGAAAAACTGTTTTTT.